The present TCR beta chain was sequenced within a study of blood T cells in healthy people across ages. Germline-derived CDR1 and CDR2 are ENHRY and SYGVKD. J gave up 0 bases and V 8 bases, and 9 bases lay outside the gene matches. This CDR3 is 16 amino acids long. Primers used in a second PCR of roughly 7 to 12 cycles were a sample-barcoded 5' primer and a J-beta primer mix. Every single cDNA molecule received a tag from a template-switch adaptor with 12 random nucleotides. TCRdb analysed the 5' RACE reads with MiXCR anew, one entry per CDR3 protein. The repertoire holds roughly 1.4 million distinct CDR3 sequences, with approximately 59% as singletons.

Sequencing was done on a sample of blood. The source is a man younger than 35 in good health. The chain joins TRBV10-3 to TRBJ2-2, with 7 bases identical to TRBD1. CDR3 region: CAIWTGPNANTGELFF. The CDR3 nucleotides read TGTGCCATCTGGACAGGTCCTAATGCGAACACCGGGGAGCTGTTTTTT.